The rows below give T cell receptor beta chains drawn from one sample of a study of cytomegalovirus exposure and HLA in healthy donors. Sequencing used immunoSEQ multiplex PCR; TCRdb keeps in-frame clones, though not all of them. Among some 150,000 clones, around four fifths were seen once, and the ten largest hold 1.4%. Material: PBMCs. Source of these receptors: a male donor in good health and CMV-seronegative. Both conserved end residues are part of each CDR3. A D gene is named only where the DNA matches it firmly. Clone sizes are given selectively: once, few, many, or a class where the clone is expanded.

cdr3_aa: CASSETLAGGAQYF
cdr3_nt: TGCGCCAGCAGTGAGACCCTAGCGGGGGGAGCGCAGTATTTT
v_call: TRBV10-2
clone_size: .
j_call: TRBJ2-3
d_call: TRBD2

cdr3_aa: CASSLRQGNYEQYF
cdr3_nt: TGTGCCAGCAGCCTACGACAGGGCAACTACGAGCAGTACTTC
v_call: TRBV6-6
clone_size: .
j_call: TRBJ2-7
d_call: TRBD1

cdr3_aa: CASTGRVAYGYTF
cdr3_nt: TGTGCCAGCACCGGCAGGGTTGCATATGGCTACACCTTC
v_call: TRBV6-1
clone_size: .
j_call: TRBJ1-2
d_call: .

cdr3_aa: CASSEARQPQHF
cdr3_nt: TGTGCCAGCAGTGAAGCTAGACAGCCCCAGCATTTT
v_call: TRBV2
clone_size: .
j_call: TRBJ1-5
d_call: .

cdr3_aa: CASSQSLGSGSSYEQYF
cdr3_nt: TGTGCCAGCAGCCAATCGCTGGGTAGCGGGAGCTCCTACGAGCAGTACTTC
v_call: TRBV16
clone_size: few
j_call: TRBJ2-7
d_call: TRBD2

cdr3_aa: CACGRDQETQYF
cdr3_nt: TGTGCCTGCGGCAGGGATCAAGAGACCCAGTACTTC
v_call: TRBV30
clone_size: .
j_call: TRBJ2-5
d_call: .

cdr3_aa: CASSLDSIVTDTQYF
cdr3_nt: TGTGCCAGCAGCCTGGACTCGATTGTCACAGATACGCAGTATTTT
v_call: TRBV27
clone_size: .
j_call: TRBJ2-3
d_call: .

cdr3_aa: CASSSPTGLNTEAFF
cdr3_nt: TGTGCCAGCAGTTCCCCGACAGGACTGAACACTGAAGCTTTCTTT
v_call: TRBV6-5
clone_size: .
j_call: TRBJ1-1
d_call: .

cdr3_aa: CASSLARLSQGSKNIQYF
cdr3_nt: TGTGCCAGCAGCTTAGCCCGCCTATCTCAGGGCAGCAAAAACATTCAGTACTTC
v_call: TRBV7-8
clone_size: .
j_call: TRBJ2-4
d_call: .

cdr3_aa: CASSLGGFNQPQHF
cdr3_nt: TGTGCCAGCAGTTTAGGAGGGTTCAATCAGCCCCAGCATTTT
v_call: TRBV28
clone_size: .
j_call: TRBJ1-5
d_call: .

cdr3_aa: CASSVVSAGGGNEQFF
cdr3_nt: TGTGCCAGCAGCGTAGTTTCAGCGGGAGGTGGCAATGAGCAGTTCTTC
v_call: TRBV9
clone_size: .
j_call: TRBJ2-1
d_call: TRBD2

cdr3_aa: CASSSLAGAETQYF
cdr3_nt: TGCGCCAGCAGTTCCCTAGCGGGAGCGGAGACCCAGTACTTC
v_call: TRBV5-1
clone_size: .
j_call: TRBJ2-5
d_call: TRBD2

cdr3_aa: CASSHTQGRLFF
cdr3_nt: TGCGCCAGCAGCCACACCCAGGGAAGACTGTTTTTT
v_call: TRBV4-1
clone_size: once
j_call: TRBJ1-4
d_call: .

cdr3_aa: CASSFEGRNTEAFF
cdr3_nt: TGTGCCAGCAGTTTCGAGGGTCGAAACACTGAAGCTTTCTTT
v_call: TRBV27
clone_size: .
j_call: TRBJ1-1
d_call: .

cdr3_aa: CASSLGGQYEAFF
cdr3_nt: TGTGCCAGCAGCTTAGGTGGGCAGTATGAAGCTTTCTTT
v_call: TRBV7-9
clone_size: .
j_call: TRBJ1-1
d_call: .

cdr3_aa: CAWSVFFRVNTGELFF
cdr3_nt: TGTGCCTGGAGTGTATTTTTCAGGGTGAACACCGGGGAGCTGTTTTTT
v_call: TRBV30
clone_size: .
j_call: TRBJ2-2
d_call: .

cdr3_aa: CASRRDSPNYGYTF
cdr3_nt: TGTGCCAGCAGAAGGGACAGTCCTAACTATGGCTACACCTTC
v_call: TRBV27
clone_size: .
j_call: TRBJ1-2
d_call: TRBD1

cdr3_aa: CASSYSWTGGTYEQYF
cdr3_nt: TGTGCCAGCAGTTACTCGTGGACAGGGGGTACGTACGAGCAGTACTTC
v_call: TRBV6-5
clone_size: .
j_call: TRBJ2-7
d_call: TRBD1

cdr3_aa: CASSMGTVNTEAFF
cdr3_nt: TGCGCCAGCAGCATGGGGACAGTTAACACTGAAGCTTTCTTT
v_call: TRBV5-1
clone_size: once
j_call: TRBJ1-1
d_call: TRBD1

cdr3_aa: CAWRERGEQFF
cdr3_nt: TGTGCCTGGAGAGAAAGGGGTGAGCAGTTCTTC
v_call: TRBV30
clone_size: few
j_call: TRBJ2-1
d_call: .

cdr3_aa: CASRLDRANTEAFF
cdr3_nt: TGTGCCAGCAGATTGGACAGGGCGAACACTGAAGCTTTCTTT
v_call: TRBV2
clone_size: .
j_call: TRBJ1-1
d_call: TRBD1

cdr3_aa: CASSLFRQNTGELFF
cdr3_nt: TGTGCCAGCAGTTTATTTAGACAGAACACCGGGGAGCTGTTTTTT
v_call: TRBV27
clone_size: .
j_call: TRBJ2-2
d_call: .

cdr3_aa: CASSPSGRVDEQYF
cdr3_nt: TGTGCCAGCAGCCCGAGCGGGAGAGTCGACGAGCAGTACTTC
v_call: TRBV7-8
clone_size: .
j_call: TRBJ2-7
d_call: TRBD2

cdr3_aa: CASSPGSGGIAEAFF
cdr3_nt: TGCGCCAGCAGCCCCGGTTCGGGAGGGATTGCTGAAGCTTTCTTT
v_call: TRBV5-1
clone_size: once
j_call: TRBJ1-1
d_call: .

cdr3_aa: CASSQDRLAADTQYF
cdr3_nt: TGCGCCAGCAGCCAAGATCGACTAGCGGCAGATACGCAGTATTTT
v_call: TRBV4-3
clone_size: few
j_call: TRBJ2-3
d_call: TRBD2

cdr3_aa: CASRAADVNEQFF
cdr3_nt: TGTGCCAGCAGGGCTGCGGATGTCAATGAGCAGTTCTTC
v_call: TRBV5-4
clone_size: few
j_call: TRBJ2-1
d_call: .

cdr3_aa: CASSLSSREQYF
cdr3_nt: TGTGCCAGCAGTTTATCCTCCCGCGAGCAGTACTTC
v_call: TRBV28
clone_size: .
j_call: TRBJ2-7
d_call: .

cdr3_aa: CASSLGGGSSPLHF
cdr3_nt: TGTGCCAGCAGCTTAGGTGGGGGCAGTTCACCCCTCCACTTT
v_call: TRBV7-2
clone_size: .
j_call: TRBJ1-6
d_call: .

cdr3_aa: CASSPRAGEETQYF
cdr3_nt: TGCGCCAGCAGCCCTCGAGCGGGGGAAGAGACCCAGTACTTC
v_call: TRBV4-3
clone_size: .
j_call: TRBJ2-5
d_call: TRBD2

cdr3_aa: CASSPRTALVQETQYF
cdr3_nt: TGTGCCAGCAGCCCCCGGACAGCCCTCGTCCAAGAGACCCAGTACTTC
v_call: TRBV7-8
clone_size: .
j_call: TRBJ2-5
d_call: .

cdr3_aa: CASMGRYSNQPQHF
cdr3_nt: TGTGCCAGTATGGGCAGGTATAGCAATCAGCCCCAGCATTTT
v_call: TRBV19
clone_size: .
j_call: TRBJ1-5
d_call: .

cdr3_aa: CATSFRREGGEQFF
cdr3_nt: TGTGCCACCAGCTTTCGGCGGGAGGGGGGTGAGCAGTTCTTC
v_call: TRBV15
clone_size: few
j_call: TRBJ2-1
d_call: TRBD2

cdr3_aa: CASSSNRVSYEQYF
cdr3_nt: TGTGCCAGCAGCTCTAACAGGGTATCCTACGAGCAGTACTTC
v_call: TRBV11-1
clone_size: .
j_call: TRBJ2-7
d_call: .

cdr3_aa: CASSLRQLGALSGANVLTF
cdr3_nt: TGCGCCAGCAGCCTGAGACAGTTGGGTGCCCTCTCTGGGGCCAACGTCCTGACTTTC
v_call: TRBV5-1
clone_size: .
j_call: TRBJ2-6
d_call: .

cdr3_aa: CASSHSTETKNIQYF
cdr3_nt: TGTGCCAGCAGCCATTCGACAGAGACCAAAAACATTCAGTACTTC
v_call: TRBV7-2
clone_size: .
j_call: TRBJ2-4
d_call: .

cdr3_aa: CAWSWRPASYEQYF
cdr3_nt: TGTGCCTGGAGTTGGCGGCCGGCCTCCTACGAGCAGTACTTC
v_call: TRBV30
clone_size: .
j_call: TRBJ2-7
d_call: .

cdr3_aa: CASSELGGLPDTQYF
cdr3_nt: TGTGCCAGCAGTGAATTGGGGGGGCTCCCAGATACGCAGTATTTT
v_call: TRBV6-1
clone_size: .
j_call: TRBJ2-3
d_call: .

cdr3_aa: CAISERTGANYGYTF
cdr3_nt: TGTGCCATCAGTGAGAGGACAGGAGCTAACTATGGCTACACCTTC
v_call: TRBV10-3
clone_size: .
j_call: TRBJ1-2
d_call: TRBD1

cdr3_aa: CASTPGTSNTGELFF
cdr3_nt: TGTGCCAGCACCCCCGGGACATCGAACACCGGGGAGCTGTTTTTT
v_call: TRBV7-2
clone_size: few
j_call: TRBJ2-2
d_call: .

cdr3_aa: CASRFGDREEKGQYF
cdr3_nt: TGTGCCAGCAGGTTCGGGGACAGGGAGGAGAAGGGGCAGTACTTC
v_call: TRBV28
clone_size: .
j_call: TRBJ2-7
d_call: TRBD1

cdr3_aa: CASMGVNTEAFF
cdr3_nt: TGCGCCAGCATGGGCGTGAACACTGAAGCTTTCTTT
v_call: TRBV5-1
clone_size: once
j_call: TRBJ1-1
d_call: .

cdr3_aa: CASSLGFGLDTEAFF
cdr3_nt: TGTGCCAGCAGTTTAGGGTTCGGCCTAGACACTGAAGCTTTCTTT
v_call: TRBV28
clone_size: .
j_call: TRBJ1-1
d_call: .

cdr3_aa: CASSEYEGRGEQYF
cdr3_nt: TGTGCCAGCAGTGAATATGAAGGTCGGGGCGAGCAGTACTTC
v_call: TRBV6-1
clone_size: few
j_call: TRBJ2-7
d_call: .

cdr3_aa: CASSYSASGSIEQYF
cdr3_nt: TGTGCCAGCAGTTATTCCGCTAGCGGGAGTATCGAGCAGTACTTC
v_call: TRBV6-5
clone_size: .
j_call: TRBJ2-7
d_call: TRBD2

cdr3_aa: CASSPLRQTNTGELFF
cdr3_nt: TGCGCCAGCAGCCCGTTACGACAGACGAACACCGGGGAGCTGTTTTTT
v_call: TRBV5-1
clone_size: .
j_call: TRBJ2-2
d_call: .

cdr3_aa: CASSQLLVPSGANVLTF
cdr3_nt: TGTGCCAGCAGTCAACTCCTTGTTCCCTCTGGGGCCAACGTCCTGACTTTC
v_call: TRBV28
clone_size: .
j_call: TRBJ2-6
d_call: .

cdr3_aa: CASGQGPGANEKLFF
cdr3_nt: TGTGCCAGTGGACAGGGGCCAGGGGCTAATGAAAAACTGTTTTTT
v_call: TRBV6-5
clone_size: .
j_call: TRBJ1-4
d_call: TRBD1

cdr3_aa: CSVLYREAFF
cdr3_nt: TGCAGCGTTCTCTACCGTGAAGCTTTCTTT
v_call: TRBV29-1
clone_size: .
j_call: TRBJ1-1
d_call: .

cdr3_aa: CASSSQNQPQHF
cdr3_nt: TGTGCCAGCAGTTCACAGAATCAGCCCCAGCATTTT
v_call: TRBV28
clone_size: .
j_call: TRBJ1-5
d_call: .

cdr3_aa: CAISEAEGAYEQYF
cdr3_nt: TGTGCCATCAGTGAGGCAGAGGGGGCCTACGAGCAGTACTTC
v_call: TRBV10-3
clone_size: .
j_call: TRBJ2-7
d_call: .

cdr3_aa: CASSYGELEPQHF
cdr3_nt: TGTGCCAGCAGTTACGGGGAGCTCGAGCCCCAGCATTTT
v_call: TRBV6-5
clone_size: .
j_call: TRBJ1-5
d_call: .

cdr3_aa: CASSFGDRGYGYTF
cdr3_nt: TGTGCCAGCAGCTTCGGGGACAGGGGGTATGGCTACACCTTC
v_call: TRBV7-9
clone_size: once
j_call: TRBJ1-2
d_call: TRBD1

cdr3_aa: CASSPGLAAYEQYF
cdr3_nt: TGTGCCAGTTCGCCGGGACTAGCGGCCTACGAGCAGTACTTC
v_call: TRBV19
clone_size: .
j_call: TRBJ2-7
d_call: TRBD2

cdr3_aa: CTSSQVLAGDDPDTQYF
cdr3_nt: TGCACCAGCAGCCAAGTTCTAGCGGGAGATGATCCAGATACGCAGTATTTT
v_call: TRBV1
clone_size: few
j_call: TRBJ2-3
d_call: .

cdr3_aa: CASSISSEQYF
cdr3_nt: TGTGCCAGTAGTATTTCGAGCGAGCAGTACTTC
v_call: TRBV19
clone_size: .
j_call: TRBJ2-7
d_call: .

cdr3_aa: CAISESGSRGPHSETQYF
cdr3_nt: TGTGCCATCAGTGAGTCGGGCTCGCGGGGGCCACACTCGGAGACCCAGTACTTC
v_call: TRBV10-3
clone_size: .
j_call: TRBJ2-5
d_call: .

cdr3_aa: CASSPGGWHTEAFF
cdr3_nt: TGTGCCAGCTCACCGGGGGGGTGGCACACTGAAGCTTTCTTT
v_call: TRBV18
clone_size: .
j_call: TRBJ1-1
d_call: .

cdr3_aa: CASSQGGDRVSNQPQHF
cdr3_nt: TGCGCCAGCAGTCAAGGGGGAGACAGGGTAAGCAATCAGCCCCAGCATTTT
v_call: TRBV23-1
clone_size: .
j_call: TRBJ1-5
d_call: TRBD1

cdr3_aa: CASSRGTGLTEAFF
cdr3_nt: TGTGCCAGCTCCCGCGGGACAGGGCTCACTGAAGCTTTCTTT
v_call: TRBV18
clone_size: .
j_call: TRBJ1-1
d_call: TRBD1

cdr3_aa: CASSLTGTVKNIQYF
cdr3_nt: TGCGCCAGCAGCCTGACCGGGACAGTAAAAAACATTCAGTACTTC
v_call: TRBV4-1
clone_size: once
j_call: TRBJ2-4
d_call: TRBD1